The sequence of this T cell receptor beta chain was determined in a study of blood T cell repertoires in COVID-19. For the study at large: The analysed material was cDNA or gDNA that came from T cells, B-cell-depleted T cells, or PBMCs.

The germline V gene has CDR1 MNHNY and CDR2 SVGAGI (reference sequence). V lost 6 bases, J lost 5 bases, and 6 bases stayed unmatched. The CDR3 sequence is 14 residues long. In the original processing: Reference gene primer amplification yielded estimated nucleated cell counts. This table comes from immunoSEQ multiplex PCR, and its TCRdb copy is limited to in-frame clones, with some not included. D and trimming were read from the DNA, whereas the V and J calls and clone size are those reported in that table. Of 180,000 or so clones listed, 80% to 90% are singletons. This TCR derives from a man in his sixties with acute or convalescent COVID-19. Sequencing was carried out using peripheral blood. This chain joins TRBV6-6 and TRBJ1-5; 8 nucleotides line up with TRBD1. For the CDR3, the DNA is TGTGCCAGCAGGGAGGGGACAGGCGATCAGCCCCAGCATTTT. It yields the protein CASREGTGDQPQHF.